This record concerns one TCR beta chain sequence. Its specificity is not known. This sample is drawn from a study of shared clonotypes between healthy human individuals. Study conclusions and caveats: Expectations were that clonotype sharing among donors would be affected by sequencing depth. Sampling was confined to blood; repertoires within tissues likely differ. Clonotypes that were shared across a handful of donors made up around 5% of naive CD4 clonotypes.

TCRdb keeps only in-frame clones here, not all; method: immunoSEQ multiplex PCR. The repertoire holds some 2,000,000 clones, with less than 95% as singletons. CD45RO-negative CD8 cells positively selected for CCR7 made up the naive population, which excluded terminally differentiated effector memory CD45RA+ cells. The healthy adult donors were HIV-negative and reported no recent acute infections or vaccinations. This receptor was obtained from a man aged 18 to 30 in good health. Input material: naive CD8+ T cells sorted from blood.

The CDR3 spells CASSLGWESTGELFF. The CDR3 DNA reads TGTGCCAGCAGCTTAGGCTGGGAGAGCACCGGGGAGCTGTTTTTT. This rearrangement joins TRBV7-9 to TRBJ2-2; tentative D call: TRBD2 (5 bases). Germline assignment: CDR1 SEHNR and CDR2 FQNEAQ (reference sequence). The CDR3 spans 15 residues. V lost 1 base and J 4 bases, leaving 10 bases between the germline ends.